This paragraph reports one T cell receptor beta chain. No antigen is known for it. Time point given: week 11, during vaccination. Vaccination used 300 ug of mutant IDH1 20-mer peptide per dose, with topical imiquimod. New IDH1-mutant, ATRX-lost WHO grade 3 or 4 astrocytomas occurred in donors. Germline-derived CDR1 and CDR2 are MGHDK and SYGVNS. V gave up 4 bases and J gave up 7 bases, with 7 bases separating them. The CDR3 runs to 11 residues. The data were produced by immunoSEQ multiplex PCR, yet TCRdb's version contains in-frame clones alone and is incomplete. This sample has approximately 61,000 clones, with approximately 80% found just once. The data derive from a study of a mutant IDH1 vaccine in newly diagnosed glioma. On the study more broadly: In weeks 1, 3, 5, 7, 11, 15, 19 and 23, patients were vaccinated. Vaccine dosing followed radiotherapy by 4-6 weeks, or accompanied temozolomide cycles. An approximately 60% male, approximately 38% female split and a mean age of around 41 years characterized treated patients.

The sample was PBMCs, taken from a glioma patient whose treatment included an IDH1 peptide vaccine. The J gene is TRBJ1-2, the V gene TRBV25-1, with D unresolved. The source of this sequence is a man between 45 and 60 years old with glioma. CDR3 in DNA: TGTGCCAGCAGTGTTGTCGGTGGCTACACCTTC. Its translation: CASSVVGGYTF.